These 14 T cell receptor beta chains share one sample of origin, sequenced in a study of blood T cell repertoires in COVID-19. Assay used: immunoSEQ multiplex PCR; TCRdb lists only in-frame clones, some missing. Of hundreds of thousands of clones in the sample, around 90% were seen once. Sequenced sample: peripheral blood. These receptors were obtained from a man younger than 30 with active or convalescent COVID-19.

This clone has just a few counts. V gene TRBV29-1 combines with J gene TRBJ1-3; a possible D gene is TRBD1 (5 bases). This CDR3 contains 15 residues. Germline-derived CDR1 and CDR2 are SQVTM and ANQGSEA. Between the trimmed V and J ends, which lost 1 base and 4 bases, there was a span of 14 bases. CDR3 sequence (DNA): TGCAGCGTTGAAGGAACAGGTCCCCTCGGAAACACCATATATTTT. Its protein is CSVEGTGPLGNTIYF. Using reference TRBV29-1 and TRBJ1-3 for the parts outside the CDR3, the full variable domain is SAVISQKPSRDICQRGTSLTIQCQVDSQVTMMFWYRQQPGQSLTLIATANQGSEATYESGFVIDKFPISRPNLTFSTLTVSNMSPEDSSIYLCSVEGTGPLGNTIYFGEGSWLTVV.

V and J are TRBV6-5 and TRBJ2-1, with 7 positions matching TRBD2. V shed 6 bases and J 8 bases; nucleotides not matched to a gene: 7. The CDR3 contains 13 residues. Germline V CDR1 and CDR2: MNHEY, SVGAGI. The CDR3 region is CASRQSGAYEQFF. The CDR3 DNA reads as TGTGCCAGCAGACAAAGCGGGGCATATGAGCAGTTCTTC.

This sequence joins TRBV5-1 and TRBJ2-3, with 7 positions matching TRBD2. Germline CDR1 SGHRS, CDR2 YFSETQ. V lost 0 bases to trimming and J lost 5 bases; unmatched junction nucleotides: 3. The CDR3 contains 14 residues. The CDR3 DNA reads as TGCGCCAGCAGCTTGGAGAGGACTAGAGATACGCAGTATTTT. Its protein is CASSLERTRDTQYF.

A few counts support this clone. The chain couples TRBV9 to TRBJ2-3, with 7 bases that match TRBD1. Losses at the gene ends were 1 base for V and 2 bases for J; bases not matched to a gene: 19. The germline CDR1 and CDR2 sequences are SGDLS and YYNGEE. The CDR3 has 20 residues. The DNA for the CDR3 is TGTGCCAGCAGCGTAAGCAAGGGACAGCTATCCCCCACACTCACAGATACGCAGTATTTT. It is translated as CASSVSKGQLSPTLTDTQYF.

This clone was observed a single time. V usage is TRBV15 and J usage is TRBJ1-5, with a weak D call TRBD1 (5 bases). Germline V gene lookup returns CDR1 LNHNV and CDR2 YYDKDF (reference sequence). This CDR3 comprises 15 residues. Trimming removed 0 bases from V and 5 bases from J, with 11 bases in between. The CDR3 nucleotides read TGTGCCACCAGCAGAGATAGGCAGGGTTATCAGCCCCAGCATTTT. Amino acids: CATSRDRQGYQPQHF.

V usage is TRBV27 and J usage is TRBJ2-5, with TRBD1 matching 7 bases. Germline assignment: CDR1 MNHEY and CDR2 SMNVEV (reference sequence). The CDR3 covers 14 residues. V shed 0 bases and J 7 bases; nucleotides not matched to a gene: 5. The CDR3 DNA reads as TGTGCCAGCAGTTTATCAGGGGGCCGAGGGACCCAGTACTTC. It translates to CASSLSGGRGTQYF.

The CDR3 nucleotides are TGTGCCTGCGGGGGGGCTGATCAGCCCCAGCATTTT. Translated: CACGGADQPQHF. V and J are TRBV28 and TRBJ1-5; TRBD1 is a possible D gene (6 bases). V lost 11 bases, J lost 5 bases, and 13 bases lay in between. The CDR3 covers 12 residues. CDR1 is MDHEN and CDR2 is SYDVKM in the germline V gene.

The CDR3 DNA sequence: TGCAGCGTTGGGGAGACAGGGCCCAACACTGAAGCTTTCTTT. This translates into CSVGETGPNTEAFF. The rearrangement links TRBV29-1 to TRBJ1-1; 7 nucleotides line up with TRBD1. Losses at the gene ends were 4 bases for V and 2 bases for J; bases not matched to a gene: 7. This CDR3 is built from 14 residues. Germline V gene sequence: CDR1 SQVTM, CDR2 ANQGSEA.

The chain employs TRBV6-6 and TRBJ1-2; D is undetermined. This CDR3 spans 14 amino acids. Per germline, CDR1 MNHNY and CDR2 SVGAGI (reference sequence). Trimming took off 5 bases at V and 4 bases at J, with 14 bases between the two ends. The CDR3 loop reads CASSIVAVSYGYTF. The CDR3 nucleotides are TGTGCCAGCAGTATCGTAGCGGTTTCCTATGGCTACACCTTC.

The chain couples TRBV28 to TRBJ2-1; a possible D gene is TRBD2 (5 bases). CDR3 length: 15 amino acids. Per the germline V gene, CDR1 is MDHEN and CDR2 is SYDVKM. V was trimmed by 7 bases and J by 7 bases, leaving 20 bases between them. CDR3 bases: TGTGCCAGCACGCCCCCAAGGGAGCTTCCTAATGAGCAGTTCTTC. This gives the protein CASTPPRELPNEQFF.

The chain recombines TRBV28 with TRBJ2-7; 11 positions agree with TRBD2. V trimming: 5 bases; J trimming: 0 bases; junction bases outside the gene matches: 15. The CDR3 contains 19 residues. Germline V CDR1 and CDR2: MDHEN, SYDVKM. As DNA, the CDR3 is TGTGCCAGCAGTACCGGACAGGCAGGGACTAGCGGAAACTCCTACGAGCAGTACTTC. It encodes CASSTGQAGTSGNSYEQYF.

The chain combines TRBV5-1 with TRBJ1-2; perhaps TRBD1 as D (6 bases). Trimming took off 0 bases at V and 7 bases at J, with 16 bases between the two ends. The CDR3 contains 15 residues. In germline, CDR1 is SGHRS, CDR2 YFSETQ. CDR3 region: CASSLGRQVISGYTF. The CDR3 region has the DNA TGCGCCAGCAGCTTGGGGAGACAGGTTATTAGTGGCTACACCTTC.

The chain carries TRBV5-1 and TRBJ2-5, with TRBD2 matching 7 bases. This CDR3 spans 15 amino acids. V trimming: 0 bases; J trimming: 2 bases; junction bases outside the gene matches: 4. In germline, CDR1 is SGHRS, CDR2 YFSETQ. CDR3 sequence: CASSLAAGVQETQYF. The CDR3 DNA follows: TGCGCCAGCAGCTTGGCCGCGGGGGTGCAAGAGACCCAGTACTTC.

This clone occurred once. The rearrangement joins TRBV2 to TRBJ2-6; 10 nucleotides line up with TRBD1. The V and J ends lost 11 bases and 2 bases, in that order; junction bases with no gene match: 6. The CDR3 is 15 residues long. Germline V gene lookup returns CDR1 SNHLY and CDR2 FYNNEI. For the CDR3, the DNA is TGTGCCGGACAGGGGGATTGGGCTGGGGCCAACGTCCTGACTTTC. This encodes CAGQGDWAGANVLTF. Together with reference TRBV2 and TRBJ2-6, the CDR3 gives the full variable domain: EPEVTQTPSHQVTQMGQEVILRCVPISNHLYFYWYRQILGQKVEFLVSFYNNEISEKSEIFDDQFSVERPDGSNFTLKIRSTKLEDSAMYFCAGQGDWAGANVLTFGAGSRLTVL.